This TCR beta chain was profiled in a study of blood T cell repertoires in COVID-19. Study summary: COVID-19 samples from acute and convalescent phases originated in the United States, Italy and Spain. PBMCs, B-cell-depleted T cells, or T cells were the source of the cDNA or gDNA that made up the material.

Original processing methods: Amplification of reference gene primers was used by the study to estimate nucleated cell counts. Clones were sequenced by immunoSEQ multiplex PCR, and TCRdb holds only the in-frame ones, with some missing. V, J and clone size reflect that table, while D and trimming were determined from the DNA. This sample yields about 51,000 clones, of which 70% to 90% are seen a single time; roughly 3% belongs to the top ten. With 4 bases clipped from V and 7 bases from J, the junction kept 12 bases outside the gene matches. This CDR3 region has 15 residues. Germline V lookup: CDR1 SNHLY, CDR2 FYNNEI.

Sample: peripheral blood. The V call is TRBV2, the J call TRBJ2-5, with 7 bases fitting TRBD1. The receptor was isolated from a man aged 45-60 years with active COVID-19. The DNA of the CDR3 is TGTGCCAGCAGTGTATCGGACAGGACCCTGGGGACCCAGTACTTC. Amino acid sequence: CASSVSDRTLGTQYF.